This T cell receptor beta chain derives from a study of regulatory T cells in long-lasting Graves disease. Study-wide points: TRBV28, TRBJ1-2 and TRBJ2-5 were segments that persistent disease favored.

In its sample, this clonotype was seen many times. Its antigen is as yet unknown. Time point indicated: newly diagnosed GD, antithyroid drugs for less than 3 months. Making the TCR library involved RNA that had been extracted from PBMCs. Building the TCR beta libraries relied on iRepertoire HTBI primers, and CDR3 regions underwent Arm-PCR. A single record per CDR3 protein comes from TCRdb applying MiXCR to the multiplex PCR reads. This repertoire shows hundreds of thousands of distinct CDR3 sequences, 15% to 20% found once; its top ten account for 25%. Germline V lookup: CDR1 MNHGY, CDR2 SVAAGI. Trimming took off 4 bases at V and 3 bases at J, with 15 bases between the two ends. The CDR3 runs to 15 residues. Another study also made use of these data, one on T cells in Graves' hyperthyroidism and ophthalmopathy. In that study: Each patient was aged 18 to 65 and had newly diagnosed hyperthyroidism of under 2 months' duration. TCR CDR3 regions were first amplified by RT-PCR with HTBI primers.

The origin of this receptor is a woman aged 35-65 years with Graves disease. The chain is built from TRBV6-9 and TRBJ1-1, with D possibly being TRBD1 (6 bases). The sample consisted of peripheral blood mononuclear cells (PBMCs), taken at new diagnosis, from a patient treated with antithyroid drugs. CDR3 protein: CASSLGGGWHTEAFF. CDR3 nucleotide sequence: TGTGCCAGCAGTTTAGGGGGGGGATGGCACACTGAAGCTTTCTTT.